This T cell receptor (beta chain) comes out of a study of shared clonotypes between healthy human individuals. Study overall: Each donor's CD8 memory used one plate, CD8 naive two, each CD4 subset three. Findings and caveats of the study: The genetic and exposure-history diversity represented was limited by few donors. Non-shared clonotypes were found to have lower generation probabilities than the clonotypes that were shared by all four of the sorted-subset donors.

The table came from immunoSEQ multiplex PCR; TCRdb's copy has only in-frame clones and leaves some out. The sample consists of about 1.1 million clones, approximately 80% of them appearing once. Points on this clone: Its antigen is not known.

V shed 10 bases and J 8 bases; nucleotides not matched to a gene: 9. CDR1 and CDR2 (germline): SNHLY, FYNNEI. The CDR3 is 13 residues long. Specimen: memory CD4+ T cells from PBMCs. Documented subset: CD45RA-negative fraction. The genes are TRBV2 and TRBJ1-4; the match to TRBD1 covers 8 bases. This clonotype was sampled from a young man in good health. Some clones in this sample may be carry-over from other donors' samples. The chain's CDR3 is CANSGTGKEKLFF. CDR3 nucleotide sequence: TGTGCCAACTCCGGGACAGGAAAAGAAAAACTGTTTTTT.